This TCR beta chain was sequenced during a study of T cell responses to AZD1222 COVID-19 vaccine (dated by TCRdb to about 2021). The study in broad terms: AZD1222 recipients with second doses at about 4 weeks or about 12 weeks were pooled, because spike-specific TCR depth and breadth did not differ between schedules. Trial participants were enrolled by age into subgroups of 18-55, 56-69 and 70-plus years, and 148, 28 and 57 TCR-sequenced participants, respectively, were included in these subgroups. A total of around 240 trial participants underwent TCR sequencing, of whom more than 200 had received two doses of AZD1222 and around 26 had received two doses of the MenACWY control vaccine. Results the study describes overall, beyond this receptor: In the small 56-69-year group, the increase in depth fell short of significance, most likely because of low power. Conclusions about previously exposed vaccinees were limited because only a handful of AZD1222 recipients were SARS-CoV-2 seropositive at baseline. Because no samples from the day 14 peak response were available, repertoires could be characterized only after the peak T cell response. Reportedly, close to half of the unique spike-specific TCRs recognized epitopes lying outside the regions that are mutated in the B.1.351 and B.1.1.7 variants. After two AZD1222 doses, spike-specific TCR breadth and depth were significantly higher than at day 0 and than in MenACWY recipients. Most participants were white British and females outnumbered males, and the authors suggested that clonal diversity may have been underestimated. Vaccine-associated CD4 TCRs spanned the whole spike protein, with dominant responses in regions 160-218 and 743-854.

Worth noting for this clone: What this receptor recognizes is not known. No qualities accompany the bases; no much larger clone lies one base away.

The CDR3 regions of human TCRbeta chains were analyzed by immunosequencing. The original methods were these. TCRs in the repertoires were matched against a reference library of SARS-CoV-2-specific TCRs that had been generated with the MIRA antigen-specificity platform. Breadth meant the fraction of unique TCRs that were SARS-CoV-2-associated, whereas depth meant the fraction of total T cells that were SARS-CoV-2-associated. Using the MIRA data, each spike-specific TCR was mapped to the spike region that the TCR reacts to and placed in a CD4 or CD8 class. Log10-transformed breadth and depth values were compared by one-way ANOVA with Sidak's multiple comparisons tests. TCRdb re-hosts the immuneACCESS table, in-frame sequences only. Its copies lack some clones; in the studies checked, an unresolved V gene accounts for under half of them, and the cause for the rest is not known. V and J calls and clone size are as listed in that table; D and trimming were resolved from the DNA. Within this sample are roughly 150,000 clones, with about 91% of them counted one time only. Approximately 2.3% of the sample is taken by the ten largest.

In light of the paper, this sample's time point label describes: baseline before first vaccination. Vaccinee samples came from UK trials COV001 and COV002, including a single-blind randomized controlled phase 2/3 trial of AZD1222 (ChAdOx1 nCoV-19) in healthy adults. For TCRbeta chain sequencing, PBMC samples were collected from trial participants at day 0 and at day 28 after the second dose. The CDR3 has 16 amino acids, counting the end cysteine and phenylalanine. Kept here is only the CDR3 DNA, which spans 48 bases and is read in frame from base 1. According to the germline V gene (reference sequence), CDR1 reads WNHNN and CDR2 reads SYGVQD. V sheds 0 bases and J sheds 6 bases, leaving 16 bases between their ends.

The sequence came from an adult in good health. Specimen: peripheral blood, collected on day 0 of AZD1222 vaccination. The chain employs TRBV10-1 and TRBJ2-3; too little of a D gene remains to name it. The sequenced DNA: TGCGCCAGCAGTGAGTCGGCGGCTTCCTTCGGGGATACGCAGTATTTT. This translates into CASSESAASFGDTQYF.